What follows are 30 T cell receptor beta chains derived from one specimen sequenced in a study of cytomegalovirus exposure and HLA in healthy donors. This PCR relied on a set of 60 Vbeta primers and 13 Jbeta primers. Produced via immunoSEQ multiplex PCR; TCRdb's table is partial and in-frame only. The table includes under 200,000 clones, approximately 85% detected once. The sample consisted of PBMCs. The receptors originated from a girl aged 2 to 10 in good health and CMV-seropositive.

The chain has TRBV5-6 and TRBJ2-3; D perhaps matches TRBD1 (6 bases). The V end was cut by 4 bases, the J end by 6 bases, with 21 bases between. There are 16 residues in the CDR3. The germline V gene has CDR1 SGHDT and CDR2 YYEEEE. This chain's CDR3 is CASSKLNRDRGDTQYF. For the CDR3, the DNA is TGTGCCAGCAGCAAACTAAACAGGGACCGAGGGGATACGCAGTATTTT.

V gene TRBV6-1 combines with J gene TRBJ2-7; 10 bases match TRBD1. From germline, CDR1 is MNHNS and CDR2 SASEGT. The CDR3 runs 14 residues. V shed 8 bases, J shed 1 base, and the junction held 5 bases outside the gene matches. In nucleotides, the CDR3 is TGTGCCAGCGGTATGGACAGGGGGTCCTACGAGCAGTACTTC. Protein product: CASGMDRGSYEQYF.

This chain connects TRBV5-1 to TRBJ2-7, with 9 positions matching TRBD1. CDR1 is SGHRS and CDR2 is YFSETQ in the germline V gene. V lost 0 bases to trimming and J lost 4 bases; unmatched junction nucleotides: 5. The CDR3 spans 15 residues. The CDR3 sequence: CASSLGGTGRYEQYF. In nucleotides, the CDR3 is TGCGCCAGCAGCTTGGGAGGGACAGGGCGGTACGAGCAGTACTTC.

This clone occurred a few times. The J gene is TRBJ2-5, the V gene TRBV5-1; perhaps TRBD1 as D (5 bases). V gave up 3 bases and J gave up 4 bases, with 10 bases separating them. There are 13 residues in the CDR3. CDR1 SGHRS and CDR2 YFSETQ come from the germline V gene. CDR3 in DNA: TGCGCCAGCAGCTCTCAGGGTTTAGAGACCCAGTACTTC. The encoded protein is CASSSQGLETQYF.

The chain uses TRBV5-1 and TRBJ2-5; a possible D gene is TRBD2 (5 bases). The CDR3 runs to 15 residues. Trimming cost V 2 bases and J 2 bases, with 13 bases left between them. Germline-derived CDR1 and CDR2 are SGHRS and YFSETQ. The CDR3 loop is CASSFRGALQETQYF. In DNA, the CDR3 is TGCGCCAGCAGCTTCCGGGGAGCGCTACAAGAGACCCAGTACTTC.

The chain is built from TRBV19 and TRBJ2-7; D is possibly TRBD2 (7 bases). Deletions cut 3 bases from V and 4 bases from J, with 19 bases between. The CDR3 is 16 amino acids. Germline V CDR1 and CDR2: LNHDA, SQIVND (reference sequence). The CDR3 sequence is CASSMSHSRGAYEQYF. CDR3 nucleotide sequence: TGTGCCAGTAGTATGTCTCACTCTCGGGGGGCATACGAGCAGTACTTC.

The chain is built from TRBV6-5 and TRBJ1-2; D remains ambiguous. The CDR3 extends over 12 amino acids. The V end lost 4 bases, the J end lost 4 bases, and 7 bases lay between the germline ends. CDR1 and CDR2 (germline): MNHEY, SVGAGI. CDR3 in DNA: TGTGCCAGCAGTTTGCGTGGCTATGGCTACACCTTC. Translated, it gives CASSLRGYGYTF.

This clone was recorded a few times. The chain carries TRBV4-1 and TRBJ2-7; 7 bases fit TRBD1. There are 14 residues in the CDR3. From germline, CDR1 is MGHRA and CDR2 YSYEKL. V lost 5 bases, J lost 5 bases, and 9 bases stayed unmatched. The CDR3 loop is CASSSSTGYNEQYF. As DNA, the CDR3 is TGCGCCAGCAGCTCGTCGACAGGGTACAACGAGCAGTACTTC.

J is TRBJ1-4 and V is TRBV19; 7 bases map to TRBD1. Germline lookup yields CDR1 LNHDA and CDR2 SQIVND (reference sequence). The CDR3 extends over 16 amino acids. Losses at the gene ends were 5 bases for V and 4 bases for J; bases not matched to a gene: 10. CDR3 DNA sequence: TGTGCCAGTAGTTCTACAGGGGTCAGGGGTAATGAAAAACTGTTTTTT. This encodes CASSSTGVRGNEKLFF.

The chain recombines TRBV4-1 with TRBJ2-5; possibly TRBD1 for D (7 bases). The J call is in doubt because the DNA end fits TRBJ2-7 better. Germline V CDR1 and CDR2: MGHRA, YSYEKL. The CDR3 sequence is 16 residues long. In DNA, the CDR3 is TGCGCCAGCAGACCACTCTGGGACAGCGGGTACTACGAGCAGTACTTC. Its translation is CASRPLWDSGYYEQYF.

V is TRBV28 and J is TRBJ2-7; TRBD2 might be the D (5 bases). Germline CDR1 reads MDHEN; CDR2 reads SYDVKM. The V end was cut by 3 bases, the J end by 5 bases, with 14 bases between. This CDR3 has 14 residues. Written as DNA, the CDR3 is TGTGCCAGCAGTTTGGGAGAGCGCAGTAACGAGCAGTACTTC. The encoded protein is CASSLGERSNEQYF.

The chain uses TRBV5-4 and TRBJ2-5; TRBD1 is a possible D gene (6 bases). The V gene lost 1 base and the J gene lost 3 bases, with 13 bases spanning the gap. Germline lookup yields CDR1 SGHNT and CDR2 YYREEE (reference sequence). The CDR3 is made up of 15 amino acids. Written as DNA, the CDR3 is TGTGCCAGCAGCTTGCAACAGGGAAAAAAAGAGACCCAGTACTTC. This sequence encodes CASSLQQGKKETQYF.

This chain uses TRBV30 with TRBJ2-7, with a tentative D call TRBD1 (5 bases). Trimming took off 7 bases at V and 3 bases at J, with 16 bases between the two ends. CDR1 GTSNPN and CDR2 SVGIG come from the germline V gene (reference sequence). The CDR3 is 13 residues long. CDR3 sequence (DNA): TGTGCCTCCGCGGCAGGGTCCTACTACGAGCAGTACTTC. Its translation is CASAAGSYYEQYF.

The chain couples TRBV9 to TRBJ2-7; D may be TRBD2 (5 bases). Per germline, CDR1 SGDLS and CDR2 YYNGEE. The CDR3 has 15 residues. V dropped 0 bases and J dropped 4 bases, with 14 bases sitting between them. CDR3 DNA: TGTGCCAGCAGCGTAGGCCCGGAGGCGCGGTACGAGCAGTACTTC. Protein: CASSVGPEARYEQYF.

CDR3 DNA sequence: TGTGCCAGCTCACTCCCGGGACAGGGGGACTATGGCTACACCTTC. It translates to CASSLPGQGDYGYTF. This rearrangement joins TRBV18 to TRBJ1-2, with TRBD1 matching over 11 bases. CDR1 and CDR2 (germline): KGHSH, LQKENI. Unmatched junction bases numbered 4, after V lost 4 bases and J lost 3 bases. CDR3 size: 15 residues.

The V and J genes are TRBV5-1 and TRBJ1-2; no clear D. The ends were cut back, 3 bases at V and 8 bases at J, with 20 bases in the middle. CDR1 and CDR2 from the germline V gene are SGHRS and YFSETQ. CDR3 size: 15 residues. The CDR3 reads CASSSEVTHGLGYTF. The CDR3 bases are TGCGCCAGCAGCTCGGAGGTGACACACGGTCTAGGCTACACCTTC.

V is TRBV5-1 and J is TRBJ2-2; maybe TRBD2 (7 bases). Germline CDR1 and CDR2: SGHRS and YFSETQ. The length of the CDR3 is 15 residues. The V end lost 6 bases, the J end lost 7 bases, and 19 bases lay between the germline ends. CDR3: CASTPFGGAGGELFF. The DNA for the CDR3 is TGCGCCAGCACCCCGTTTGGGGGGGCCGGCGGGGAGCTGTTTTTT.

The rearrangement joins TRBV10-3 to TRBJ1-1; D remains ambiguous. The germline gives CDR1 ENHRY, CDR2 SYGVKD. CDR3 length equals 16 residues. The V end was cut by 1 base, the J end by 1 base, with 13 bases between. The CDR3 sequence: CAISELRVPKNTEAFF. The CDR3 nucleotides read TGTGCCATCAGTGAGTTGAGGGTCCCCAAGAACACTGAAGCTTTCTTT.

The rearrangement joins TRBV5-1 to TRBJ2-2; unclear D gene. Germline V gives CDR1 SGHRS, CDR2 YFSETQ. V dropped 1 base and J dropped 1 base, with 5 bases sitting between them. The CDR3 runs to 14 residues. The CDR3 DNA reads TGCGCCAGCAGCTTGTATTTGAACACCGGGGAGCTGTTTTTT. Translated, it gives CASSLYLNTGELFF.

CDR3 nucleotides: TGTGCCAGCAGCCGACGACTGAGCGGACTTTACAATGAGCAGTTCTTC. Translating gives CASSRRLSGLYNEQFF. V usage is TRBV5-6 and J usage is TRBJ2-1; the D gene is possibly TRBD2 (5 bases). The V gene's germline CDR1 is SGHDT and CDR2 YYEEEE. V lost 4 bases and J lost 4, with 18 bases in between. The CDR3 covers 16 residues.

This chain connects TRBV5-4 to TRBJ2-3, with 11 bases lining up with TRBD2. CDR1 is SGHNT and CDR2 is YYREEE in the germline V gene (reference sequence). J was trimmed by 8 bases and V by 1 base; bases with no gene match: 6. The CDR3 length is 15 residues. The CDR3 nucleotides read TGTGCCAGCAGCTTGAGGCTAGCGGGAGGAGCTACGCAGTATTTT. The encoded protein is CASSLRLAGGATQYF.

This chain connects TRBV2 to TRBJ2-5; 7 nucleotides match TRBD1. The CDR3 is 14 residues long. The V gene end was trimmed by 5 bases and the J gene end by 5 bases; junction bases not matched to a gene: 8. Germline CDR1 and CDR2: SNHLY and FYNNEI. The CDR3 is CASSPGQSGETQYF. The CDR3 coding sequence is TGTGCCAGCAGTCCGGGACAGTCGGGTGAGACCCAGTACTTC.

A few counts support this clone. The chain carries TRBV5-1 and TRBJ1-4; tentatively, D is TRBD1 (5 bases). Trimming removed 4 bases at V and 8 bases at J, with 12 bases between. CDR1 and CDR2 (germline): SGHRS, YFSETQ. The CDR3 runs 13 residues. CDR3 region: CASSPAGREKLFF. In DNA, the CDR3 is TGCGCCAGCAGCCCGGCAGGGAGGGAAAAACTGTTTTTT.

This chain connects TRBV20-1 to TRBJ1-2; no clear D. Between the trimmed V and J ends, which lost 8 bases and 9 bases, there was a span of 7 bases. CDR1 is DFQATT and CDR2 is SNEGSKA in the germline V gene (reference sequence). The CDR3 is 8 amino acids. CDR3 region: CSSVRYTF. DNA for the CDR3: TGCAGTTCAGTTCGCTACACCTTC.

This clone turned up a few times. The chain recombines TRBV7-3 with TRBJ2-3; TRBD2 matches at 9 bases. The CDR3 covers 15 residues. Germline V gene data show CDR1 as SGHTA and CDR2 as FQGTGA. J gave up 5 bases and V 0 bases, and 3 bases lay outside the gene matches. The CDR3 sequence is CASSLTSGSIDTQYF. CDR3 bases: TGTGCCAGCAGCTTAACTAGCGGGAGTATAGATACGCAGTATTTT.

The chain couples TRBV6-1 to TRBJ2-1; TRBD1 is a possible D gene (5 bases). With 3 bases removed from V and 7 bases from J, the gap between germline ends came to 13 bases. The germline V gene encodes CDR1 MNHNS and CDR2 SASEGT. There are 14 residues in the CDR3. In DNA form, the CDR3 reads TGTGCCAGCAGTGAGATATACCAGGGAAATGAGCAGTTCTTC. Translation gives CASSEIYQGNEQFF.

The genes are TRBV2 and TRBJ1-2, with 12 positions matching TRBD1. The CDR3 extends over 14 amino acids. The ends lost 6 bases at V and 7 bases at J; junction bases unmatched: 6. Germline V CDR1 and CDR2: SNHLY, FYNNEI. CDR3 loop: CASSRDRGQGGYTF. The CDR3 DNA reads TGTGCCAGCAGCAGGGACAGGGGGCAGGGTGGCTACACCTTC.

The rearrangement links TRBV16 to TRBJ2-7, with 10 nucleotides matching TRBD2. CDR1 is KGHSY, CDR2 FQNENV, per germline. J gave up 3 bases and V 4 bases, and 0 bases lay outside the gene matches. The CDR3 has 13 amino acids. The DNA of the CDR3 is TGTGCCAGCAGCCCTAGCGGGAGCTACGAGCAGTACTTC. It yields the protein CASSPSGSYEQYF.

The genes are TRBV10-3 and TRBJ1-1, with 8 bases matching TRBD1. CDR3 length: 13 amino acids. CDR1 is ENHRY and CDR2 is SYGVKD in the germline V gene. V trimming: 2 bases; J trimming: 7 bases; junction bases outside the gene matches: 3. This CDR3 reads CAISEGQGREAFF. Written as DNA, the CDR3 is TGTGCCATCAGTGAGGGACAGGGCCGTGAAGCTTTCTTT.

This chain links TRBV18 with TRBJ1-2; TRBD1 might be the D (5 bases). V was clipped by 3 bases and J by 3 bases, with 17 bases between them. Looked up from germline, CDR1 is KGHSH and CDR2 is LQKENI. This CDR3 has 16 residues. The CDR3, as DNA: TGTGCCAGCTCACCGCTAGGGGATCAGGCGGACTATGGCTACACCTTC. Protein sequence: CASSPLGDQADYGYTF. The full variable domain, with the rest looked up from reference TRBV18 and TRBJ1-2, is NAGVMQNPRHLVRRRGQEARLRCSPMKGHSHVYWYRQLPEEGLKFMVYLQKENIIDESGMPKERFSAEFPKEGPSILRIQQVVRGDSAAYFCASSPLGDQADYGYTFGSGTRLTVV.